This TCR beta chain is drawn from a study of blood T cell repertoires in COVID-19. Background on the study: Acute and convalescent COVID-19 specimens originated in the United States, Italy and Spain. Sources were T cells, B-cell-depleted T cells, or PBMCs; the material itself was cDNA or gDNA.

About this clone: Other DNA sequences in this specimen translate into the identical CDR3.

The CDR3 sequence is 15 residues long. V dropped 5 bases and J dropped 1; count of bases not matched to a gene: 4. The V gene's germline CDR1 is MNHEY and CDR2 SVGAGI. Clones were sequenced by immunoSEQ multiplex PCR, and TCRdb holds only the in-frame ones, with some missing. This sample carries some 190,000 clones, 80% to 90% of them seen once, and the ten largest clones take 3% to 3.5%. The specimen was peripheral blood. The genes are TRBV6-5 and TRBJ2-7, with 11 bases aligning to TRBD2. This TCR was sampled from a man in his sixties with acute or convalescent COVID-19. The CDR3: CASSKLAGGSYEQYF. CDR3 bases: TGTGCCAGCAGTAAATTAGCGGGAGGGTCCTACGAGCAGTACTTC.